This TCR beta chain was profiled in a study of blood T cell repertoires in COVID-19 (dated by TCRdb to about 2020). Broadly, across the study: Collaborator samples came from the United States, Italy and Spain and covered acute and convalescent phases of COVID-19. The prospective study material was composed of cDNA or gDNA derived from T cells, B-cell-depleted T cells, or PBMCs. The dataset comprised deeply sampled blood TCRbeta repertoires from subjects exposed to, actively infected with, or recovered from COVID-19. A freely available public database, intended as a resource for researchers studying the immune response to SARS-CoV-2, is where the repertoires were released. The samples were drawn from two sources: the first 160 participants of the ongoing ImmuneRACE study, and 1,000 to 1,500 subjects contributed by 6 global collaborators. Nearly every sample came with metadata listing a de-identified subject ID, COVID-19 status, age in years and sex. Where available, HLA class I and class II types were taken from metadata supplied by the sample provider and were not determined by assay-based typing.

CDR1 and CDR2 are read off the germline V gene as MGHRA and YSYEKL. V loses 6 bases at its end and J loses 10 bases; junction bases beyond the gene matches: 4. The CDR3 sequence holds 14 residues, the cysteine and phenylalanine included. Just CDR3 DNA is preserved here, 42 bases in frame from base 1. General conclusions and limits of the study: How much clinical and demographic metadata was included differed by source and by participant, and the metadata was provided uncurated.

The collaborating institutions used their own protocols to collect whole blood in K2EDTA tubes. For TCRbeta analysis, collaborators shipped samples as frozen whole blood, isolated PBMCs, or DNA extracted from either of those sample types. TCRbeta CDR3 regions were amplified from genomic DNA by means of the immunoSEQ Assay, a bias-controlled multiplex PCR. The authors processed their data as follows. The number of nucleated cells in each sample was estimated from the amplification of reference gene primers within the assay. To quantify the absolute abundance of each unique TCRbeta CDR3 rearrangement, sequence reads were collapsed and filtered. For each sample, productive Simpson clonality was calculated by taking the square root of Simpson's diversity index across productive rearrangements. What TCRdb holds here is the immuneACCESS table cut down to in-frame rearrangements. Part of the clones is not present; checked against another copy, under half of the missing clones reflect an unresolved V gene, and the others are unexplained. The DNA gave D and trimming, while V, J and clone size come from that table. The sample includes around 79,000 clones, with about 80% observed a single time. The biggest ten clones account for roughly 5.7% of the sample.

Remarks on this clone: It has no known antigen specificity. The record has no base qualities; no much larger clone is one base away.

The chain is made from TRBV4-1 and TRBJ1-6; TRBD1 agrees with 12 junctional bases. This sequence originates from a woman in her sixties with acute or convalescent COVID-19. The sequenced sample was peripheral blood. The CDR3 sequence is CASRGTGGGSPLHF. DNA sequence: TGCGCCAGCAGGGGGACAGGGGGCGGGTCACCCCTCCACTTT.